Given below is one T cell receptor (beta chain) in context. The data were obtained in a study of human T cells and chemical hapten exposure. TCRdb reprocessed the 5' RACE reads with MiXCR, giving one entry per CDR3 protein. The table has roughly 81,000 distinct CDR3 sequences, approximately 15% seen once. The J segment lost 7 bases and the V segment lost 1 base, leaving 15 bases of the junction unmatched. Germline CDR1 is LGHNA and CDR2 is YNFKEQ. The CDR3 is 18 residues long. Unfractionated whole blood yielded total RNA. The J gene is TRBJ2-1, the V gene TRBV4-2; 8 nucleotides match TRBD2. This clonotype was obtained from a female donor in good health. The CDR3 spells CASSQGGTGTSWGNEQFF. The CDR3 DNA is TGTGCCAGCAGCCAAGGGGGAACCGGGACTAGTTGGGGGAATGAGCAGTTCTTC.